A selection of T cell receptor beta chains follows, all from one sample in a study of CD8 T cells in ankylosing spondylitis. From the 5' RACE reads, TCRdb called clonotypes with MiXCR, one entry per CDR3 protein. The table lists about 140,000 distinct CDR3 sequences, roughly 8.4% of them singletons. Material for sequencing was synovial fluid, either unsorted or a sorted T cell fraction (not recorded which). All receptors derive from a male donor with ankylosing spondylitis. Each CDR3 is given with its conserved first and last residue. A D gene is named only where the DNA matches it firmly. Clone size is stated in some rows and not others, as once, few, many or a class when expanded.

V: TRBV7-2
J: TRBJ1-2
size: many
D: .
DNA: TGTGCCAGCAGCTCAAGGCAGGGGTTCTATGGCTACACCTTC
CDR3: CASSSRQGFYGYTF

V: TRBV27
J: TRBJ2-1
size: many
D: TRBD1
DNA: TGTGCCAGCAGTCCGGGACAGCTTATTTACAATGAGCAGTTCTTC
CDR3: CASSPGQLIYNEQFF

V: TRBV2
J: TRBJ1-6
size: many
D: .
DNA: TGTGCCAGCAAAGCGACAGTCTCCTCACCCCTCCACTTT
CDR3: CASKATVSSPLHF

V: TRBV20-1
J: TRBJ2-3
size: many
D: .
DNA: TGCAGTGCTAACGCGCCAAGCACAGATACGCAGTATTTT
CDR3: CSANAPSTDTQYF

V: TRBV7-2
J: TRBJ2-2
size: few
D: .
DNA: TGTGCCAGCAGCGACCCTAGCTACACCGGGGAGCTGTTTTTT
CDR3: CASSDPSYTGELFF

V: TRBV6-5
J: TRBJ1-5
size: many
D: .
DNA: TGTGCCAGCAGTTACTCGAATAGGGGCGCGCAGGATATGCCCCAGCATTTT
CDR3: CASSYSNRGAQDMPQHF

V: TRBV29-1
J: TRBJ1-4
size: many
D: TRBD1
DNA: TGCAGCGCGGGGACAGCCGATGAAAAACTGTTTTTT
CDR3: CSAGTADEKLFF

V: TRBV7-6
J: TRBJ2-1
size: .
D: TRBD2
DNA: TGTGCCAGCAGCTTAGCCCCGACTAGCGGGGGGGCAAAGAATGAGCAGTTCTTC
CDR3: CASSLAPTSGGAKNEQFF

V: TRBV7-2
J: TRBJ2-1
size: many
D: .
DNA: TGTGCCAGCAGCTTAGAGCCTGTCAACAATGAGCAGTTCTTC
CDR3: CASSLEPVNNEQFF

V: TRBV11-2
J: TRBJ1-4
size: many
D: TRBD1
DNA: TGTGCCAGCAGACGACCAGGGGGGGAAAAACTGTTTTTT
CDR3: CASRRPGGEKLFF

V: TRBV5-6
J: TRBJ2-1
size: .
D: .
DNA: TGTGCCAGCAGCTTAGGGAGACGGAATGAGCAGTTCTTC
CDR3: CASSLGRRNEQFF

V: TRBV5-1
J: TRBJ1-1
size: many
D: .
DNA: TGCGCCAGCACCTCTTTACCAGCGGGATCCACTGAAGCTTTCTTT
CDR3: CASTSLPAGSTEAFF

V: TRBV11-2
J: TRBJ2-3
size: few
D: TRBD2
DNA: TGTGCCAGCAGCTTAGATCTTCCTAGCGGGAGAGATGCAGATACGCAGTATTTT
CDR3: CASSLDLPSGRDADTQYF

V: TRBV24-1
J: TRBJ1-1
size: many
D: TRBD1
DNA: TGTGCCACCAGTGATAAACAGGGGGTCACTGAAGCTTTCTTT
CDR3: CATSDKQGVTEAFF